This is a list of T cell receptor beta chains from one sample in a study of response to subunit inactivated influenza vaccine. TCRdb re-called the RT-PCR reads with MiXCR, one entry per CDR3 protein. The sample holds about 800,000 distinct CDR3 sequences, around 20% seen once. Sequencing used PBMCs from blood, obtained approximately 5 days after vaccination. The receptor source for this set is a man aged 45-65 years who received an inactivated influenza vaccine. The CDR3 runs from the conserved cysteine through the conserved F or W. The order of the fields is D gene, V gene, J gene, clone size, CDR3 protein, CDR3 DNA. A D gene is named only where the DNA matches it firmly. A row's size may be missing; if present it is once, few, many or a size class.

NA	TRBV20-1	TRBJ2-3	few	CSAIGQSTDTQYF	TGCAGTGCTATCGGACAGAGCACAGATACGCAGTATTTT
NA	TRBV16	TRBJ2-3	NA	CASSPLVGLTDTQYF	TGTGCCAGCAGCCCCCTCGTCGGGCTAACAGATACGCAGTATTTT
NA	TRBV20-1	TRBJ2-7	many	CSVGRTLYEQYF	TGCAGTGTGGGTCGGACACTGTACGAGCAGTACTTC
TRBD1	TRBV7-8	TRBJ2-2	NA	CASSPNHRQGAGELFF	TGTGCCAGCAGCCCCAACCATAGACAGGGGGCCGGGGAGCTGTTTTTT
NA	TRBV20-1	TRBJ2-4	few	CSARGRRDIQYF	TGCAGTGCTAGAGGCAGAAGGGACATTCAGTACTTC
NA	TRBV7-8	TRBJ2-7	NA	CASSLAIRGGEQYF	TGTGCCAGCAGCTTAGCGATTCGTGGGGGCGAGCAGTACTTC
NA	TRBV12-3/TRBV12-4	TRBJ2-1	few	CASSQRIYYNEQFF	TGTGCCAGCAGCCAGCGGATTTACTACAATGAGCAGTTCTTC
TRBD1	TRBV10-3	TRBJ2-5	NA	CAIRGQGEETQYF	TGTGCCATCAGAGGACAGGGGGAGGAGACCCAGTACTTC
NA	TRBV15	TRBJ2-2	few	CATSRVVTGELFF	TGTGCCACCAGCAGAGTCGTCACCGGGGAGCTGTTTTTT
NA	TRBV7-2	TRBJ2-7	few	CASSLARENEQYF	TGTGCCAGCAGCTTAGCCAGGGAGAACGAGCAGTACTTC
TRBD1	TRBV4-2	TRBJ2-1	few	CASSQESGQGNNEQFF	TGTGCCAGCAGCCAAGAATCGGGACAGGGTAACAATGAGCAGTTCTTC
TRBD1	TRBV6-1	TRBJ1-1	NA	CASGTDAMNTEAFF	TGTGCCAGCGGGACAGATGCTATGAACACTGAAGCTTTCTTT
NA	TRBV7-2	TRBJ2-1	NA	CASNRDSTYNEQFF	TGTGCCAGCAACCGGGACTCTACCTACAATGAGCAGTTCTTC
TRBD1	TRBV20-1	TRBJ1-3	NA	CSASPGTGHNTIYF	TGCAGTGCCTCTCCAGGGACAGGGCACAACACCATATATTTT
NA	TRBV20-1	TRBJ2-7	NA	CSARADSYEQYF	TGCAGTGCTAGGGCAGACTCCTACGAGCAGTACTTC
NA	TRBV4-2	TRBJ2-7	few	CASSQDDGEGYEQYF	TGTGCCAGCAGCCAAGATGATGGGGAAGGCTACGAGCAGTACTTC
NA	TRBV20-1	TRBJ2-5	NA	CSADDSFADQETQYF	TGCAGTGCTGACGACAGTTTTGCCGACCAAGAGACCCAGTACTTC
NA	TRBV5-1	TRBJ2-2	NA	CASSYSGQNTGELFF	TGCGCCAGCAGCTACTCTGGACAGAACACCGGGGAGCTGTTTTTT
TRBD2	TRBV10-3	TRBJ2-3	few	CAGSDPSGRKYEQYF	TGTGCCGGATCAGACCCTAGCGGTCGAAAATACGAGCAGTATTTT
TRBD1	TRBV28	TRBJ2-3	NA	CASSTPDRGLTDTQYF	TGTGCCAGCAGTACTCCGGACAGGGGGCTTACAGATACGCAGTATTTT
NA	TRBV20-1	TRBJ2-7	NA	CSARDVGLLYEQYF	TGCAGTGCTAGAGATGTCGGACTCCTCTACGAGCAGTACTTC
NA	TRBV15	TRBJ2-5	NA	CATSRERGSNQYF	TGTGCCACCAGCAGAGAAAGGGGGAGCAACCAGTACTTC
NA	TRBV12-3/TRBV12-4	TRBJ2-6	many	CASSRSSGANVLTF	TGTGCCAGCAGCCGAAGCTCTGGGGCCAACGTCCTGACTTTC
NA	TRBV24-1	TRBJ2-1	many	CATSDSVLGGVNEQFF	TGTGCCACCAGTGATTCGGTTTTAGGGGGAGTGAATGAGCAGTTCTTC
NA	TRBV4-2	TRBJ2-7	few	CASSQNFGLSPSSYEQYF	TGTGCCAGCAGCCAGAATTTTGGACTTTCTCCAAGCTCCTACGAGCAGTACTTC
TRBD2	TRBV20-1	TRBJ2-7	NA	CSARDNLHSGRVHEQYF	TGCAGTGCTAGAGATAATCTTCACAGCGGGAGGGTACACGAGCAGTACTTC
TRBD1	TRBV27	TRBJ1-1	few	CASSPSTGGFTEAFF	TGTGCCAGCAGTCCCTCAACAGGGGGCTTCACTGAAGCTTTCTTT
NA	TRBV7-8	TRBJ2-1	NA	CASSLAREIGNEHFF	TGTGCCAGCAGCTTAGCAAGGGAGATAGGCAATGAGCACTTCTTC
NA	TRBV6-2/TRBV6-3	TRBJ1-2	NA	CASSYVWGYTF	TGTGCCAGCAGTTACGTATGGGGCTACACCTTC
NA	TRBV20-1	TRBJ1-1	many	CSAIRQIATEAFF	TGCAGTGCTATTAGACAGATTGCTACTGAAGCTTTCTTT
NA	TRBV29-1	TRBJ2-2	few	CSVVWGSGGELFF	TGCAGCGTTGTTTGGGGTAGTGGCGGGGAGCTGTTTTTT
TRBD2	TRBV7-9	TRBJ2-3	NA	CASSFTAGPDTQYF	TGTGCCAGCAGCTTCACAGCGGGACCAGATACGCAGTATTTT
TRBD1	TRBV4-1	TRBJ2-2	few	CASSQGTGTGNTGELFF	TGCGCCAGCAGCCAAGGAACCGGGACAGGGAACACCGGGGAGCTGTTTTTT
NA	TRBV12-3/TRBV12-4	TRBJ2-1	many	CASSLMVTGTYNEQFF	TGTGCCAGCAGTTTAATGGTGACAGGGACTTACAATGAGCAGTTCTTC
NA	TRBV7-2	TRBJ2-1	few	CASSKMGKRAEHNEQFF	TGTGCCAGCAGCAAGATGGGGAAGCGGGCGGAGCACAATGAGCAGTTCTTC
NA	TRBV28	TRBJ2-2	few	CASSGPKNTGELFF	TGTGCCAGCAGTGGACCCAAAAACACCGGGGAGCTGTTTTTT
NA	TRBV9	TRBJ2-3	NA	CASSVEQASSTDTQYF	TGTGCCAGCAGCGTAGAACAGGCCTCTAGCACAGATACGCAGTATTTT
TRBD2	TRBV7-7	TRBJ2-5	NA	CASSPGLAGGTETQYF	TGTGCTAGCAGCCCAGGTCTAGCGGGGGGTACGGAGACCCAGTACTTC
NA	TRBV27	TRBJ2-1	NA	CASSLGSSVYNEQFF	TGTGCCAGCAGTTTAGGGTCTAGCGTATACAATGAGCAGTTCTTC
TRBD2	TRBV12-3/TRBV12-4	TRBJ2-7	few	CATSSGGAFEQYF	TGTGCCACCTCAAGCGGGGGGGCCTTCGAGCAGTACTTC
NA	TRBV5-6	TRBJ1-4	NA	CASSRLQNNEKLFF	TGTGCCAGCAGCCGTTTACAGAATAATGAAAAACTGTTTTTT
NA	TRBV5-1	TRBJ2-5	many	CASSFSVPQETQYF	TGCGCCAGCAGCTTTAGCGTACCCCAAGAGACCCAGTACTTC
TRBD1	TRBV4-3	TRBJ1-2	few	CASSQTGTRTGYTF	TGCGCCAGCAGCCAGACAGGGACGCGGACTGGCTACACCTTC
NA	TRBV12-3/TRBV12-4	TRBJ1-1	many	CASSYGGITEAFF	TGTGCCAGCAGTTATGGGGGGATTACTGAAGCTTTCTTT
TRBD1	TRBV15	TRBJ2-5	NA	CATLGDRGRGYQETQYF	TGTGCCACCTTGGGGGACAGGGGGCGCGGGTACCAAGAGACCCAGTACTTC
NA	TRBV12-3/TRBV12-4	TRBJ2-1	once	CASSLREHNEQFF	TGTGCCAGCAGTTTACGGGAGCACAATGAGCAGTTCTTC
NA	TRBV6-2/TRBV6-3	TRBJ2-1	few	CASSPPRDNEQFF	TGTGCCAGCAGTCCCCCCCGGGACAATGAGCAGTTCTTC
NA	TRBV20-1	TRBJ1-2	NA	CSARDDRSYGYTF	TGCAGTGCTAGAGACGACAGGAGCTATGGCTACACCTTC
TRBD1	TRBV9	TRBJ1-2	few	CASSVATGQAYGYTF	TGTGCCAGCAGCGTAGCTACCGGACAGGCCTATGGCTACACCTTC
TRBD1	TRBV3-1	TRBJ2-5	few	CASSFPGQRGETQYF	TGTGCCAGCAGTTTCCCGGGACAGAGGGGGGAGACCCAGTACTTC
NA	TRBV27	TRBJ2-3	few	CASSLLTGYTDTQYF	TGTGCCAGCAGTTTACTGACAGGATACACAGATACGCAGTATTTT
NA	TRBV20-1	TRBJ2-7	few	CSARDSGPGWAYEQYF	TGCAGTGCTAGAGATTCAGGACCCGGATGGGCCTACGAGCAGTACTTC
NA	TRBV6-5	TRBJ2-2	once	CASSSSSSGELFF	TGTGCCAGCAGTTCTAGTTCCTCCGGGGAGCTGTTTTTT
NA	TRBV5-1	TRBJ2-3	NA	CASSLLYTDTQYF	TGCGCCAGCAGCTTGTTGTACACAGATACGCAGTATTTT
NA	TRBV6-2/TRBV6-3	TRBJ1-1	NA	CASSYPRIAEAFF	TGTGCCAGCAGTTACCCTCGAATAGCTGAAGCTTTCTTT
TRBD1	TRBV18	TRBJ2-7	many	CASSTRQGIFSYEQYF	TGTGCCAGCTCAACTCGACAGGGAATCTTCTCCTACGAGCAGTACTTC